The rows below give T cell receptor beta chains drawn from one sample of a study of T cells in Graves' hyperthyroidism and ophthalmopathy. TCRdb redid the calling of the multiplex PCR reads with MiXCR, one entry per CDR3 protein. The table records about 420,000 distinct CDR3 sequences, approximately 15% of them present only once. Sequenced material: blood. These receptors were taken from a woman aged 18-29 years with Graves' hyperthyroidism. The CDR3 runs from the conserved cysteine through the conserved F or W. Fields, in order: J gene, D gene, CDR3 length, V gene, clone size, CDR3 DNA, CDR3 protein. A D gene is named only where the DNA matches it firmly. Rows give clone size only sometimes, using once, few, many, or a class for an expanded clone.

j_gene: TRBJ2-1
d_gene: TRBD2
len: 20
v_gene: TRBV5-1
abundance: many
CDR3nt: TGCGCCAGCAGCTTCCCCCGGTTGGCTAGCGGGTTGAGCTCCTACAATGAGCAGTTCTTC
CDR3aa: CASSFPRLASGLSSYNEQFF

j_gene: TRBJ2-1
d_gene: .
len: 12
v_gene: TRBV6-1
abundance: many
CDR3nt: TGTGCCAGCAGCCCACCTAGTTATGAGCAGTTCTTC
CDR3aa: CASSPPSYEQFF

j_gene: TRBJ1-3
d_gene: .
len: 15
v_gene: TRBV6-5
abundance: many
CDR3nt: TGTGCCAGCAGTTACTCAAGGATAGGAGGGAACACCATATATTTT
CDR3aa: CASSYSRIGGNTIYF

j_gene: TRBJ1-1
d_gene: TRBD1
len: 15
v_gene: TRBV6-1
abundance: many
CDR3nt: TGTGCCAGCATCTATGTAGGGGGCAAGAACACTGAAGCTTTCTTT
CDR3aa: CASIYVGGKNTEAFF

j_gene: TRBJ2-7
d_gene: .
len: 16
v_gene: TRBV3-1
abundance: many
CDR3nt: TGTGCCAGCAGCCAAGAAGTCGTAGGGCGAGCTGACGAGCAGTACTTC
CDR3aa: CASSQEVVGRADEQYF

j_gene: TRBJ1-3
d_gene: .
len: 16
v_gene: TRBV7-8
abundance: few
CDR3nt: TGTGCCAGCAGCTTAGTATCAGCGAGCTCTGGAAACACCATATATTTT
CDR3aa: CASSLVSASSGNTIYF

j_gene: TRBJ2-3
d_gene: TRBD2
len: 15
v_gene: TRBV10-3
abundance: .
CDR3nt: TGTGCCATAGAGGCGGGGGGGCCTGGAACAGATACGCAGTATTTT
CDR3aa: CAIEAGGPGTDTQYF

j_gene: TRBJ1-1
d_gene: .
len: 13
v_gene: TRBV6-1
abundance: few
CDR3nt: TGTGCCAGCAGGCACCGGACGAACACTGAAGCTTTCTTT
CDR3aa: CASRHRTNTEAFF

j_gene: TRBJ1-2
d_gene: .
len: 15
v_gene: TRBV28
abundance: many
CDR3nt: TGTGCCAGCAGTCTCGCCGGGACCGCAAGCTATGGCTACACCTTC
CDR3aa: CASSLAGTASYGYTF

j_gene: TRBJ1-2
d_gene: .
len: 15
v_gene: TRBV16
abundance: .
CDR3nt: TGTGCCAGCAGCCAATCAGCCGGGACTAACTATGGCTACACCTTC
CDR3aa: CASSQSAGTNYGYTF

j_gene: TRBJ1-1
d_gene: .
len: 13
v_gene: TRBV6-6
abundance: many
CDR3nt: TGTGCCAGCAGTTATAAGGGGAACACTGAAGCTTTCTTT
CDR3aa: CASSYKGNTEAFF

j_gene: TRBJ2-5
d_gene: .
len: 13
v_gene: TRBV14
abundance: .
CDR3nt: TGTGCCAGCAGCCAAGGACAGTACGAGACCCAGTACTTC
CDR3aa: CASSQGQYETQYF

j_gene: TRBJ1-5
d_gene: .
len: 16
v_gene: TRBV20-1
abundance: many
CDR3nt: TGCAGTGCTAGAGTCCCGGGGGCGCGGGGCAATCAGCCCCAGCATTTT
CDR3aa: CSARVPGARGNQPQHF

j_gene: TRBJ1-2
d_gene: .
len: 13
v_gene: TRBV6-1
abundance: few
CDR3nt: TGTGCCAGCAGGGAGGGGGTTAACTATGGCTACACCTTC
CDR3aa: CASREGVNYGYTF

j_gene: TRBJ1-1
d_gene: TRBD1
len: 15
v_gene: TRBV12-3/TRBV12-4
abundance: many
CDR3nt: TGTGCCAGCAGTTTACGGGGACAGGGCAATCCTGAAGCTTTCTTT
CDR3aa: CASSLRGQGNPEAFF

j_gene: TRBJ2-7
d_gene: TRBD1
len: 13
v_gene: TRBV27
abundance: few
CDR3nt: TGTGCCAGCACCCACAGGGGGGCCTACGAGCAGTACTTC
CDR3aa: CASTHRGAYEQYF

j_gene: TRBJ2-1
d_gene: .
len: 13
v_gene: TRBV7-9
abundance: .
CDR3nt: TGTGCCAGCAGCCCGATGACCTTCAATGAGCAGTTCTTC
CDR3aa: CASSPMTFNEQFF

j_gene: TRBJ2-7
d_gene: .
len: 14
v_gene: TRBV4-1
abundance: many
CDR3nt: TGCGCCAGCAGCCAAGATCGCACGGCTTACGAGCAGTACTTC
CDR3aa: CASSQDRTAYEQYF

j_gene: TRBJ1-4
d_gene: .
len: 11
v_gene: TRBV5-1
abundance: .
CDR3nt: TGCGCCAGCAGCGAGGGGTTGTCTCTGTTTTTT
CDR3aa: CASSEGLSLFF

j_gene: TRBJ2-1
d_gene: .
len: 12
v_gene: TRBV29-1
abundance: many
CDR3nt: TGCAGCGTTGGGAAACTCGTCAATGAGCAGTTCTTC
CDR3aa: CSVGKLVNEQFF

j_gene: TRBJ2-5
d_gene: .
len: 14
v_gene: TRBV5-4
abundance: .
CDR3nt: TGTGCCAGCAGCTTGGAGTTTGGAGGAGAGACCCAGTACTTC
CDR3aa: CASSLEFGGETQYF

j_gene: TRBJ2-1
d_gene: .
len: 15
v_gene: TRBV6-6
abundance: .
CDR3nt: TGTGCCAGCAGTTACTTTAGTTCCCTTACGAATGAGCAGTTCTTC
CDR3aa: CASSYFSSLTNEQFF

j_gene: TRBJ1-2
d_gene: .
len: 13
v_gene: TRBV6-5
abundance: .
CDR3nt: TGTGCCAGCAGATGGGGGGGCGAGGATGGCTACACCTTC
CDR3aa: CASRWGGEDGYTF

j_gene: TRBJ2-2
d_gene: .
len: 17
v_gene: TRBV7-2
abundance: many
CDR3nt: TGTGCCAGCAGCTTCCCCCCAGGGGTCAAAGACACCGGGGAGCTGTTTTTT
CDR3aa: CASSFPPGVKDTGELFF

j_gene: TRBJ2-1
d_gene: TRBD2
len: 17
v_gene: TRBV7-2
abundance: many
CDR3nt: TGTGCCAGCAGCGCGTCCGGGACTAGGGGCTCCTACAATGAGCAGTTCTTC
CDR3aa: CASSASGTRGSYNEQFF

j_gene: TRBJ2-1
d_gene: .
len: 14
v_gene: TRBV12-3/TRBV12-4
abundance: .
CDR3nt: TGTGCCAGCAGTTTACGACAGGTGTACAATGAGCAGTTCTTC
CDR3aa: CASSLRQVYNEQFF

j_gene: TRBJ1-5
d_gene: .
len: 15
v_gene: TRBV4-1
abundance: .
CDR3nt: TGCGCCAGCAGCCAAGATTATTTGAAGAATCAGCCCCAGCATTTT
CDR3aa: CASSQDYLKNQPQHF

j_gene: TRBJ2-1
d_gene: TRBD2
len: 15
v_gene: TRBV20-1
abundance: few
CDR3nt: TGCAGTGCTAGAGATACCGCTAGCGGCTACAATGAGCAGTTCTTC
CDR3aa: CSARDTASGYNEQFF

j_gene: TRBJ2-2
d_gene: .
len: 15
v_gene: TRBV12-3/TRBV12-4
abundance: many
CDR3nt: TGTGCCAGCAGTCCCGTCCCTCAAAACACCGGGGAGCTGTTTTTT
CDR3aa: CASSPVPQNTGELFF

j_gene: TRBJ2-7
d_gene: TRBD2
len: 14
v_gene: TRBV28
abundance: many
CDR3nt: TGTGCCAGCAGTTTAGCTAGCGGGTTGAACGAGCAGTACTTC
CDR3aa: CASSLASGLNEQYF

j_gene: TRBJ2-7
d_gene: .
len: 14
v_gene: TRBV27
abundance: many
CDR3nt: TGTGCCAGCAGCCACGGAGACACATCCTACGAGCAGTACTTC
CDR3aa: CASSHGDTSYEQYF

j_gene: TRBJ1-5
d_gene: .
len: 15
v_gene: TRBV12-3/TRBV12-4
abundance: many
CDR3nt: TGTGCCAGCAGTTTGGGGGAACTTAGCAATCAGCCCCAGCATTTT
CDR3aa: CASSLGELSNQPQHF

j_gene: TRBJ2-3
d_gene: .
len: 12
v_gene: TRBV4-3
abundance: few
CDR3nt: TGCGCCAGCAGCCAAGTCCGGGATACGCAGTATTTT
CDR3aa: CASSQVRDTQYF

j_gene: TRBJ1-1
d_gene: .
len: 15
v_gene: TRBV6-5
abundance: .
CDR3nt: TGTGCCAGCAGTTCGCGCCCGACAGGGAACACTGAAGCTTTCTTT
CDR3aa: CASSSRPTGNTEAFF

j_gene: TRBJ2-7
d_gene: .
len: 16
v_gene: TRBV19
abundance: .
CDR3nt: TGTGCCAGTAGCCGTTTACCGGTACAGAGCTCCTACGAGCAGTACTTC
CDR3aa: CASSRLPVQSSYEQYF

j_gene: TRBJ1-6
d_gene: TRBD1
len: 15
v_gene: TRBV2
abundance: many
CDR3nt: TGTGCCAGCAGTAACCGGGACAGGGCAAATTCACCCCTCCACTTT
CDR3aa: CASSNRDRANSPLHF

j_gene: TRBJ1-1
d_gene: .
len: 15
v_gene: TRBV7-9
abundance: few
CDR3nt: TGTGCCAGCAGCCGGGAGGGACCCCAGAGGACTGAAGCTTTCTTT
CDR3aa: CASSREGPQRTEAFF

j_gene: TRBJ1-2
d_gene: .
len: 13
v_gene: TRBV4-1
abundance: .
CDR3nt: TGCGCCAGCGCTCCCTGGGGGTCCCGCGGCTACACCTTC
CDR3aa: CASAPWGSRGYTF

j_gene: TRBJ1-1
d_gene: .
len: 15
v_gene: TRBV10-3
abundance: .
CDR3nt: TGTGCCATCAGTGAAGGTGGTATCGGGAGCACTGAAGCTTTCTTT
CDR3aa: CAISEGGIGSTEAFF

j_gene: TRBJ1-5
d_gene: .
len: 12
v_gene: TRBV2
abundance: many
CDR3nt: TGTGCCAGCAGCAAGGAAGCCCAGCCCCAGCATTTT
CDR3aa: CASSKEAQPQHF

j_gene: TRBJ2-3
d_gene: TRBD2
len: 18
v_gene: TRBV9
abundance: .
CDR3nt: TGTGCCAGCAGCGCGACTAGCGGGAGCGAGACTAGCACAGATACGCAGTATTTT
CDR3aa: CASSATSGSETSTDTQYF

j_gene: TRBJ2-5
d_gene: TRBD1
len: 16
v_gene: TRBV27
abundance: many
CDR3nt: TGTGCCAGCAGTTCAGCCGGGACAGGGGGCCGTGAGACCCAGTACTTC
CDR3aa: CASSSAGTGGRETQYF

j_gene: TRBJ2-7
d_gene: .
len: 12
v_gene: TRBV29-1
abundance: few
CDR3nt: TGCAGCGTCGGGACGGTGACCTACGAGCAGTACTTC
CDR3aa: CSVGTVTYEQYF

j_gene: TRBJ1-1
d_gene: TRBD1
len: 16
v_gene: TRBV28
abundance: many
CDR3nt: TGTGCCAGCAGTCCGTGGGGGCCAGGGGGATACACTGAAGCTTTCTTT
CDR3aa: CASSPWGPGGYTEAFF

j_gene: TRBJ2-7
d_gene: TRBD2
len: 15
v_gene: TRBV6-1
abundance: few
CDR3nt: TGTGCCAGCAGTCTTAGCGGGGGGGGCGACTACGAGCAGTACTTC
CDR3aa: CASSLSGGGDYEQYF